In this sample, the clone carrying this T cell receptor beta chain turned up many times. Its target is unknown. This sample was included in a study of regulatory T cells in long-lasting Graves disease. Study outcomes and limitations: The persistent group shared fewer than 3,500 public clonotypes, more than the 950 to 1,000 shared by new patients.

Time point defined: newly diagnosed GD, antithyroid drugs for less than 3 months. Making the TCR library involved RNA that had been extracted from PBMCs. V dropped 3 bases and J dropped 5 bases, with 14 bases sitting between them. Germline CDR1 is SNHLY and CDR2 is FYNNEI. This CDR3 comprises 14 residues. Library construction for TCR beta used iRepertoire HTBI primers and Arm-PCR of CDR3 regions. TCRdb re-called the multiplex PCR reads with MiXCR, one entry per CDR3 protein. The sample lists 530,000 or so distinct CDR3 sequences; roughly 13% were seen once. This sample was also put to use in a study of T cells in Graves' hyperthyroidism and ophthalmopathy. That study adds: It was a median about seven months before onset that the model predicted ophthalmopathy.

This chain uses TRBV2 with TRBJ2-7; D unclear. This sample comprised peripheral blood mononuclear cells (PBMCs), obtained at new diagnosis, from a patient treated with antithyroid drugs. This receptor was obtained from a man aged 25 to 40 with Graves disease. The CDR3 region is CASSDPVGRDEQYF. DNA for the CDR3: TGTGCCAGCAGTGATCCAGTCGGTCGCGACGAGCAGTACTTC.